Given below is one T cell receptor (beta chain) in context. The antigen is unknown. Original analysis: Filtering differed because ImmunoSEQ produced junction-only sequences that carried no quality scores. TCRdb's table, derived via immunoSEQ multiplex PCR, lists solely in-frame clones and lacks some. V, J and clone size are taken as reported in that table, and D and trimming were inferred from the DNA itself. The sample carries 550,000 to 800,000 clones, 90% recorded once. The data were taken from a study of shared clonotypes between healthy human individuals. Study conclusions and caveats: All-four-donor shared clonotypes had higher generation probabilities than non-shared clonotypes did. Larger richness was generally estimated for naive than memory subsets.

The CDR3 is 17 residues long. Germline CDR1 reads LNHNV; CDR2 reads YYDKDF (reference sequence). V shed 2 bases and J shed 7 bases, with 24 bases lying between them. Input material: memory CD8+ T cells from PBMCs. This sample's subset: CD45RO+ cells pooled with CCR7-negative TemRA cells. This clonotype was sampled from a man between 18 and 35 years old in good health. Some clones in this sample may be carry-over from other donors' samples. The chain employs TRBV15 and TRBJ2-7; D unclear. CDR3 loop: CATSRIQVQTDQREQYF. The CDR3 DNA is TGTGCCACCAGCAGAATCCAGGTCCAAACAGACCAGAGGGAGCAGTACTTC.